The clone carrying this T cell receptor beta chain is deemed large. As an off-target read in a library built for alpha chains, this beta chain has a frequency of little significance. The source of the sample is a study of spatial heterogeneity in lung cancer. The sample's time point: sample taken at primary tumor resection. The donors comprised about 69 untreated early-stage non-small cell lung cancer patients. Whole RNA, isolated from tumor, nontumor lung or frozen PBMC, was sequenced without prior sorting. CDR1 and CDR2 from the germline V gene are MNHEY and SVGEGT. V shed 6 bases and J 5 bases; nucleotides not matched to a gene: 7. This CDR3 is 15 amino acids long. MiXCR, run by TCRdb on the 5' RACE reads, gives a single entry per CDR3 protein. The sample holds several hundred distinct CDR3 sequences, around a sixth seen once.

This chain links TRBV6-2 or TRBV6-3 with TRBJ2-5, with TRBD1 matching 12 bases. This receptor was obtained from a male donor with early-stage non-small cell lung cancer. The specimen comprised normal lung tissue next to the tumor, sampled at surgery. The chain's CDR3 is CASRRDRGRWETQYF. The CDR3 nucleotides read TGTGCCAGCAGAAGGGACAGGGGGCGTTGGGAGACCCAGTACTTC.